This T cell receptor (beta chain) comes out of a study of T cells after yellow fever vaccination. Study-level points and caveats: Clonotypes found in both CD4 and CD8 compartments made up a small share.

From the 5' RACE reads, TCRdb called clonotypes with MiXCR, one entry per CDR3 protein. This table holds roughly 120,000 distinct CDR3 sequences, around 7.2% found once. CDR3 length: 14 residues. CDR1 and CDR2 from the germline V gene are SGHRS and YFSETQ. This clonotype was observed at least ten times. The antigen is not known. Compared with germline, one end of the junction differs, possibly owing to a read error. This rearrangement joins TRBV5-1 to TRBJ1-1; D is perhaps TRBD1 (6 bases). Material: CD4+ T cells sorted from PBMCs, obtained roughly 46 days after the first yellow fever vaccination. This clonotype was obtained from a man aged 18 to 30 who received the YFV17D yellow fever vaccine. The CDR3 DNA reads as TGTGCCAGCAGCTTAGGACAGCCGAACACTGAAGCTTTCTTT. It encodes CASSLGQPNTEAFF.